These 4 T cell receptor beta chains were all obtained from the same sample, sequenced in a study of regulatory T cells in long-lasting Graves disease. Arm-PCR of CDR3 regions and iRepertoire HTBI primers were the basis on which TCR beta libraries were built. TCRdb re-called the multiplex PCR reads through MiXCR, storing one row per CDR3 protein. The repertoire holds about 400,000 distinct CDR3 sequences, with roughly 20% as singletons. Stated time point: persistent/refractory GD, antithyroid drugs over 5 years with positive TRAb. From PBMCs, RNA was extracted and then used to make the TCR library. The sample here was peripheral blood mononuclear cells (PBMCs), taken when the disease was refractory, from a patient treated with antithyroid drugs. These receptors were collected from a female donor with Graves disease.

The table lists this clonotype with many counts. V is TRBV5-1 and J is TRBJ1-1; D uncertain. Deletions cut 0 bases from V and 2 bases from J, with 8 bases between. The CDR3 is made up of 14 amino acids. Germline CDR1 and CDR2: SGHRS and YFSETQ. CDR3 region: CASSLEGPNTEAFF. As DNA, the CDR3 is TGCGCCAGCAGCTTGGAGGGCCCTAACACTGAAGCTTTCTTT.

Many counts were recorded for this clonotype. The chain has TRBV6-1 and TRBJ2-7; no definite D call. The CDR3 is 13 amino acids. The germline CDR1 and CDR2 sequences are MNHNS and SASEGT. The V gene lost 10 bases and the J gene lost 0 bases, with 13 bases spanning the gap. The CDR3 DNA sequence: TGTGCCACCGTCGCTAGGAGCTCCTACGAGCAGTACTTC. It encodes CATVARSSYEQYF.

This clonotype was observed a few times. The rearrangement joins TRBV25-1 to TRBJ2-7, with 7 bases fitting TRBD1. V was pared by 5 bases and J by 1 base, with 8 bases of the junction left unmatched. The CDR3 has 15 residues. Germline assignment: CDR1 MGHDK and CDR2 SYGVNS. CDR3 region: CASSLWTGSSYEQYF. The CDR3 DNA reads TGTGCCAGCAGTCTTTGGACAGGTTCTTCCTACGAGCAGTACTTC.

This sequence joins TRBV5-6 and TRBJ2-7; no definite D call. The CDR3 runs to 16 residues. Germline-derived CDR1 and CDR2 are SGHDT and YYEEEE. Trimming left V 3 bases short and J 0 bases short, with 16 bases between. As DNA, the CDR3 is TGTGCCAGCAGCTCCTCCGGGCCTATATTCTCCTACGAGCAGTACTTC. Its translation: CASSSSGPIFSYEQYF.